This T cell receptor (beta chain) was recorded in a study of blood T cell repertoires in COVID-19 (dated by TCRdb to the early 2020s). Notes on the research overall: Collaborator samples came from the United States, Italy and Spain and covered acute and convalescent phases of COVID-19. A de-identified subject ID, COVID-19 status, age in years and sex were almost always included in the sample metadata. The dataset comprised deeply sampled blood TCRbeta repertoires from subjects exposed to, actively infected with, or recovered from COVID-19. The prospective study material was composed of cDNA or gDNA derived from T cells, B-cell-depleted T cells, or PBMCs. Where HLA class I and class II types were available, the types were taken from metadata supplied by the sample provider, not from assay-based typing. The repertoires were released in a freely available public database meant as a resource for research on the immune response to SARS-CoV-2. Samples were obtained from the ongoing ImmuneRACE study (first 160 participants) and from some 1,200 subjects provided by 6 global collaborators. Points the paper makes about the study in general: How much clinical and demographic metadata was included differed by source and by participant, and the metadata was provided uncurated.

The CDR3 spans 16 residues, from the cysteine through the phenylalanine. CDR3 DNA is the only sequence kept; it has 48 bases, read in frame from the first base. V is trimmed back by 1 base and J by 4 bases, and the junction contains 4 bases that no gene match accounts for. The germline V gene supplies CDR1 LGHNA and CDR2 YNFKEQ. On this clone: Its antigen is currently not known. No base qualities exist here, and no much larger clone lies one base off it.

TCRbeta CDR3 regions were amplified from genomic DNA by means of the immunoSEQ Assay, a bias-controlled multiplex PCR. For the original study's pipeline: The number of nucleated cells in each sample was estimated from the amplification of reference gene primers within the assay. Sequence reads were collapsed and filtered to measure the absolute abundance of every unique TCRbeta CDR3 rearrangement. For each sample, productive Simpson clonality was calculated as the square root of Simpson's diversity index over productive rearrangements. Imported from immuneACCESS, the table was reduced by TCRdb to in-frame sequences with V and J called. These copies leave out some clones; in studies compared against another copy, an unresolved V gene accounts for under half, and the cause of the remainder is not known. V and J calls and clone size follow that table, whereas D and trimming were derived from the DNA. This sample lists around 80,000 clones; over 75% were detected once. The ten largest clones add up to around 9% of the sample.

Each collaborating institution followed its own protocols to collect whole blood in K2EDTA tubes. For TCRbeta analysis, collaborators shipped samples in one of three forms: frozen whole blood, isolated PBMCs, or DNA extracted from either of those sample types. Rearrangement joined TRBV4-2 to TRBJ1-4; 9 central nucleotides agree with TRBD1. The receptor was derived from a human donor in a cohort sampled during active COVID-19. Sequenced sample: peripheral blood. CDR3 loop: CASSQAQGQGNEKLFF. The DNA sequence is TGTGCCAGCAGCCAAGCGCAGGGACAGGGTAATGAAAAACTGTTTTTT.